Listed below are T cell receptor beta chains from one sample, sequenced in a study of blood T cell repertoires in COVID-19. The table came from immunoSEQ multiplex PCR; TCRdb's copy has only in-frame clones and leaves some out. The data contain over 200,000 clones, about 86% of them singletons. Specimen: peripheral blood. The source is a man in his fifties or sixties with active or convalescent COVID-19. Each CDR3 is given with its conserved first and last residue.

V	J	CDR3
TRBV6-7	TRBJ1-6	CASSYSGHGSPLHF
TRBV18	TRBJ2-7	CASSQTGTGDYEQYF
TRBV27	TRBJ1-2	CASSLGPGTGVYGYTF
TRBV21-1	TRBJ1-5	CACTFVGQPQHF
TRBV5-4	TRBJ2-5	CASLRVGAGETQYF
TRBV2	TRBJ1-6	CASRPRGNSPLHF
TRBV5-1	TRBJ2-5	CASSPKLAGDQQETQYF
TRBV6-2/TRBV6-3	TRBJ2-7	CASSPGTMRQYF
TRBV5-1	TRBJ2-1	CASATSGGHYNEQFF
TRBV10-3	TRBJ1-2	CAISTGDYGYTF
TRBV5-1	TRBJ2-1	CASSFPQGQYNEQFF
TRBV5-4	TRBJ1-2	CASSLDSYGYTF
TRBV9	TRBJ2-5	CASSASGGPQETQYF
TRBV6-2/TRBV6-3	TRBJ2-3	CASSKPGQNTDTQYF
TRBV3-1/TRBV3-2	TRBJ1-6	CASSQEAGQSPLHF
TRBV6-5	TRBJ1-2	CASSSNRGDSNYGYTF
TRBV10-3	TRBJ1-1	CAISESTRENTEAFF
TRBV14	TRBJ2-1	CASSQGRGRYLYNEQFF
TRBV2	TRBJ1-3	CASSEGTVGNTIYF
TRBV28	TRBJ1-2	CASGQPRDPAGYGYTF
TRBV5-1	TRBJ2-1	CASSSDRNEQFF
TRBV6-6	TRBJ2-7	CASSYRDRVYEQYF
TRBV6-2/TRBV6-3	TRBJ2-2	CASSSPISETGLAGYTGELFF
TRBV2	TRBJ2-5	CASRVGQGAGETQYF
TRBV5-5	TRBJ2-7	CASSLSGRAYEQYF
TRBV2	TRBJ2-5	CASSPDPPSGGFQETQYF
TRBV3-1/TRBV3-2	TRBJ2-7	CASSQVNRGEQYF
TRBV29-1	TRBJ2-3	CSVGGLFTDTQYF
TRBV14	TRBJ2-1	CASSHHWGVDEQFF
TRBV9	TRBJ2-1	CASSPPSYNEQFF
TRBV11-3	TRBJ1-1	CASSRQENTEAFF
TRBV18	TRBJ2-3	CASSRESDTQYF
TRBV6-5	TRBJ1-2	CASSTRGGDGYTF
TRBV5-1	TRBJ1-1	CASSLSRGGEAFF
TRBV6-5	TRBJ2-5	CASGGTGGLETQYF
TRBV19	TRBJ1-4	CASSDRDRGNEKLFF
TRBV5-1	TRBJ2-1	CASSSLAGGANEQFF
TRBV2	TRBJ1-2	CASRQDRDVHGYTF
TRBV19	TRBJ1-1	CASSNRQGANTEAFF
TRBV4-2	TRBJ2-3	CASSLQSSGGPTDTQYF
TRBV5-1	TRBJ2-1	CASSLGRSSSYNEQFF